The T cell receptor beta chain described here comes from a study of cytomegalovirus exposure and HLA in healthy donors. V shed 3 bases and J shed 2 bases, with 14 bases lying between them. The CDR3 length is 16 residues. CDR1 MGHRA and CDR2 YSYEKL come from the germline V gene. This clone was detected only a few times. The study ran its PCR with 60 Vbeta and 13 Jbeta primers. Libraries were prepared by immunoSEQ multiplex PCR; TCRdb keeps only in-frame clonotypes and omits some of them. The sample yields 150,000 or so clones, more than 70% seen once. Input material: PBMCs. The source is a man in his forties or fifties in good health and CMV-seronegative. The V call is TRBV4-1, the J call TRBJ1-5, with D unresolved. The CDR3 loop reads CASSHRDVLGNQPQHF. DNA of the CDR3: TGCGCCAGCAGCCATAGAGATGTTTTGGGCAATCAGCCCCAGCATTTT.